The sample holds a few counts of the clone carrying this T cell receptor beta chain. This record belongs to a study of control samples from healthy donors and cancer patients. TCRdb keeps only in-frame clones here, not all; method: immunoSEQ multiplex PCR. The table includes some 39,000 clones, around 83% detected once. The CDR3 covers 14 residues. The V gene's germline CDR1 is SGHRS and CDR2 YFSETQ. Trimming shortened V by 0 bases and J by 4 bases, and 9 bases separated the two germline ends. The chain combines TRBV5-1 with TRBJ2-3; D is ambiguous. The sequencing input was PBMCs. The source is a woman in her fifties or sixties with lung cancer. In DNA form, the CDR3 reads TGCGCCAGCAGCTTGGAAGGTTGGTCAGATACGCAGTATTTT. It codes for CASSLEGWSDTQYF.